Presented here are 10 T cell receptor beta chains from one specimen sequenced in a study of a mutant IDH1 vaccine in newly diagnosed glioma. Their antigen targets remain unknown. Time point given: week 47, end of study. In the vaccine, a single dose held 300 ug of the mutant IDH1 20-mer peptide, along with topical imiquimod. Profiled with immunoSEQ multiplex PCR; TCRdb holds only in-frame clones, not every one. The sample consists of 56,000 or so clones, roughly 80% of them appearing once. Sequencing was performed on PBMCs, taken from a glioma patient whose treatment included an IDH1 peptide vaccine. The source of these receptors is a middle-aged man with glioma.

V usage is TRBV19 and J usage is TRBJ2-7; D gene uncertain. Trimming took 10 bases from V and 12 from J, leaving 19 bases between them. Germline loops: CDR1 LNHDA, CDR2 SQIVND (reference sequence). This CDR3 spans 11 amino acids. The CDR3 protein is CANPLLPVGYF. Here the CDR3 DNA reads TGTGCCAACCCCTTACTCCCCGTGGGGTACTTC. The full variable domain, completed using reference TRBV19 and TRBJ2-7, is DGGITQSPKYLFRKEGQNVTLSCEQNLNHDAMYWYRQDPGQGLRLIYYSQIVNDFQKGDIAEGYSVSREKKESFPLTVTSAQKNPTAFYLCANPLLPVGYFGPGTRLTVT.

This clone has a single count. The chain combines TRBV29-1 with TRBJ2-7; tentative D call: TRBD2 (7 bases). CDR1 is SQVTM, CDR2 ANQGSEA, per germline. Trimming pared 0 bases from V and 4 bases from J, leaving 13 bases between. The CDR3 contains 14 residues. For the CDR3, the DNA is TGCAGCGTTGAAGATCGGGGGGCAGGGTACGAGCAGTACTTC. Translating gives CSVEDRGAGYEQYF.

V is TRBV11-2 and J is TRBJ1-1, with D unresolved. Deletions cut 5 bases from V and 2 bases from J, with 6 bases between. This CDR3 is built from 12 residues. Germline CDR1 and CDR2: SGHAT and FQNNGV. The CDR3 loop is CASSPDNTEAFF. The CDR3 DNA reads as TGTGCCAGCAGCCCTGACAACACTGAAGCTTTCTTT.

The chain recombines TRBV7-9 with TRBJ2-7; 8 bases fit TRBD1. CDR3 length: 13 residues. CDR1 is SEHNR, CDR2 FQNEAQ, per germline (reference sequence). J was trimmed by 1 base and V by 6 bases; bases with no gene match: 2. In DNA form, the CDR3 reads TGTGCCAGCAGGGGACAGGCTTCCTACGAGCAGTACTTC. Its protein is CASRGQASYEQYF.

V and J are TRBV4-1 and TRBJ2-3; the D gene is possibly TRBD2 (6 bases). The V end was cut by 1 base, the J end by 5 bases, with 10 bases between. Germline V CDR1 and CDR2: MGHRA, YSYEKL. The CDR3 is made up of 14 amino acids. CDR3 sequence: CASSQGRGEDTQYF. DNA of the CDR3: TGCGCCAGCAGCCAAGGGAGGGGCGAAGATACGCAGTATTTT.

The gene calls are TRBV10-3 and TRBJ1-2, with 9 bases identical to TRBD1. The CDR3 totals 15 residues. Unmatched junction bases numbered 6, after V lost 0 bases and J lost 7 bases. Germline V gives CDR1 ENHRY, CDR2 SYGVKD. CDR3: CAISESRDRVFGYTF. CDR3 in DNA: TGTGCCATCAGTGAGTCGAGGGACAGGGTCTTTGGCTACACCTTC.

This chain connects TRBV5-1 to TRBJ2-1; 7 bases align to TRBD2. V lost 4 bases, J lost 0 bases, and 4 bases stayed unmatched. The CDR3 totals 15 residues. Germline values: CDR1 SGHRS, CDR2 YFSETQ. CDR3 residues: CASSASGGSYNEQFF. CDR3 DNA sequence: TGCGCCAGCAGCGCCTCGGGGGGCTCCTACAATGAGCAGTTCTTC.

This clone was counted at least ten times. The J gene is TRBJ2-5, the V gene TRBV7-8; D remains ambiguous. Germline V gives CDR1 SGHVS, CDR2 FQNEAQ. V lost 6 bases and J 3 bases, leaving 2 bases between the germline ends. This CDR3 has 10 residues. CDR3 sequence reads: CASSKETQYF. The CDR3 coding sequence is TGTGCCAGCAGTAAAGAGACCCAGTACTTC.

This clone was seen a few times. The chain has TRBV7-2 and TRBJ2-7; 7 bases map to TRBD1. Trimming cost V 5 bases and J 6 bases; bases outside gene matches: 22. CDR1 SGHTA and CDR2 FQGNSA come from the germline V gene. CDR3 length equals 18 residues. In nucleotides, the CDR3 is TGTGCCAGCAGCCCCTGGGCGACCGGGACAGCCGCCGAGGGCGAGCAGTACTTC. Translating gives CASSPWATGTAAEGEQYF.

The chain has TRBV4-3 and TRBJ2-1; tentatively, D is TRBD1 (5 bases). Trimming cost V 2 bases and J 4 bases, with 9 bases left between them. The CDR3 length is 14 residues. CDR1 and CDR2 from the germline V gene are LGHNA and YSLEER. The CDR3 sequence is CASSQSDRYNEQFF. CDR3 coding DNA: TGCGCCAGCAGCCAATCCGACAGATACAATGAGCAGTTCTTC.